This TCR beta chain was sequenced in a study of multiple sclerosis patients with progressive multifocal leukoencephalopathy. TCRdb keeps only in-frame clones here, not all; method: immunoSEQ multiplex PCR. In the table there are 25,000 to 35,000 clones, 70% to 90% of which are singletons. V shed 0 bases and J 11 bases; nucleotides not matched to a gene: 11. Germline V CDR1 and CDR2: SQVTM, ANQGSEA. This CDR3 region has 14 residues. Described time point: before natalizumab initiation. The sequence derives from a human donor with multiple sclerosis. The chain links TRBV29-1 to TRBJ1-1; 8 nucleotides line up with TRBD1. Sequences were obtained from PBMCs. CDR3 in amino acids: CSVEDWVNRDRAFF. The DNA of the CDR3 is TGCAGCGTTGAAGATTGGGTGAACCGGGACAGGGCTTTCTTT. The full variable domain, rest sourced from reference TRBV29-1 and TRBJ1-1, is SAVISQKPSRDICQRGTSLTIQCQVDSQVTMMFWYRQQPGQSLTLIATANQGSEATYESGFVIDKFPISRPNLTFSTLTVSNMSPEDSSIYLCSVEDWVNRDRAFFGQGTRLTVV.